The 5 T cell receptor beta chains below come from one sample, sequenced in a study of blood T cell repertoires in COVID-19. Profiled with immunoSEQ multiplex PCR; TCRdb holds only in-frame clones, not every one. Of about 270,000 clones listed, 85% to 90% are singletons. Material: peripheral blood. These receptors all come from a woman aged 25 to 39 with COVID-19, enrolled during active disease.

This clone was seen more than once but under ten times. The V gene is TRBV14, the J gene TRBJ2-4, with TRBD2 as a possible D gene (6 bases). Germline values: CDR1 SGHDN, CDR2 FVKESK. CDR3 length equals 12 residues. Trimming cost V 4 bases and J 15 bases, with 16 bases left between them. The CDR3 DNA is TGTGCCAGCAGCCTTACTGGGGGGAAACGGTACTTC. Protein sequence: CASSLTGGKRYF.

This clone was seen more than once but under ten times. Other DNA sequences of this sample code for an identical CDR3. V is TRBV5-1 and J is TRBJ1-1, with a weak D call TRBD1 (5 bases). CDR3 length: 13 residues. Deletions cut 1 base from V and 3 bases from J, with 7 bases between. Germline CDR1 is SGHRS and CDR2 is YFSETQ. In DNA, the CDR3 is TGCGCCAGCAGCTTGAAACAGGACACTGAAGCTTTCTTT. It encodes CASSLKQDTEAFF.

The V gene is TRBV3-1 (or the pseudogene TRBV3-2), the J gene TRBJ2-5; 7 bases are shared with TRBD2. CDR1 and CDR2 (germline): LGHDT, YNNKEL (reference sequence). The trim removed 1 base at V and 6 bases at J, leaving 8 bases unmatched. The CDR3 sequence is 15 residues long. CDR3 sequence reads: CASSQGTSARKTQYF. Written as DNA, the CDR3 is TGTGCCAGCAGCCAAGGGACTAGTGCGAGAAAGACCCAGTACTTC.

This chain links TRBV27 with TRBJ2-7; possible D gene TRBD2, 6 bases. There are 15 residues in the CDR3. Trimming removed 4 bases from V and 2 bases from J, with 15 bases in between. The germline gives CDR1 MNHEY, CDR2 SMNVEV (reference sequence). The CDR3 region has the DNA TGTGCCAGCAGTTCAACCGAATGGGGGGCCTACGAGCAGTACTTC. It translates to CASSSTEWGAYEQYF.

J is TRBJ1-6 and V is TRBV3-1 (or the pseudogene TRBV3-2); 7 nucleotides align to TRBD1. V trimming: 0 bases; J trimming: 2 bases; junction bases outside the gene matches: 10. CDR3 length: 19 amino acids. CDR1 and CDR2 (germline): LGHDT, YNNKEL (reference sequence). The CDR3 sequence: CASSQDPHRGATYNSPLHF. The CDR3 coding sequence is TGTGCCAGCAGCCAAGATCCCCACAGGGGCGCGACCTATAATTCACCCCTCCACTTT.